This T cell receptor beta chain was identified in a study of blood T cell repertoires in COVID-19. Losses at the gene ends were 2 bases for V and 7 bases for J; bases not matched to a gene: 14. The CDR3 length is 17 residues. The germline V gene has CDR1 SGDLS and CDR2 YYNGEE. The assay was immunoSEQ multiplex PCR, and TCRdb's table has in-frame clones only and misses some. The sample has 360,000 or so clones; roughly 90% are singletons. This chain connects TRBV9 to TRBJ2-1; 8 positions agree with TRBD2. Sequencing used PBMCs or T cells enriched from blood (not recorded which). The TCR was taken from a woman in her twenties or thirties who had been exposed to COVID-19. In DNA form, the CDR3 reads TGTGCCAGCAGCGTCTTATGGGCGGGAGGCGATGGGAATGAGCAGTTCTTC. Translated, it gives CASSVLWAGGDGNEQFF.